The next 7 T cell receptor beta chains were all read from a single sample in a study of CD8+ T cells in alopecia areata. Treatment: oral pan-JAK inhibitor, 5-10 mg twice daily. RNA extraction and reverse transcription yielded cDNA as sequencing template. Clones were read by immunoSEQ multiplex PCR, and TCRdb kept only the in-frame ones, dropping some. The sample lists about 64,000 clones; 46% were seen once. The material was CD8+ T cells sorted from blood, obtained at roughly week 36, from a patient treated with tofacitinib. The receptor source for this set is a human donor with alopecia areata.

The chain has TRBV6-5 and TRBJ1-2, with D tentatively TRBD1 (5 bases). The germline V gene encodes CDR1 MNHEY and CDR2 SVGAGI. The CDR3 is 15 amino acids. Between the trimmed V and J ends, which lost 6 bases and 5 bases, there was a span of 19 bases. The CDR3 here is CASSLMGGSLYGYTF. CDR3 DNA sequence: TGTGCCAGCAGCCTAATGGGGGGTTCTTTATATGGCTACACCTTC.

The rearrangement uses TRBV27 and TRBJ2-5; 10 nucleotides align to TRBD2. CDR3 length: 16 amino acids. V trimming: 0 bases; J trimming: 2 bases; junction bases outside the gene matches: 3. CDR1 is MNHEY and CDR2 is SMNVEV in the germline V gene (reference sequence). The CDR3 bases are TGTGCCAGCAGTTTATCGACTAGCGGGTCACAAGAGACCCAGTACTTC. Its translation: CASSLSTSGSQETQYF.

By its share, this clone is large. Other DNA sequences within the sample encode an identical CDR3. The chain's CDR3 is CASSQVRDYEQYF. The CDR3 region has the DNA TGCGCCAGCAGCCAAGTAAGGGACTACGAGCAGTACTTC. J is TRBJ2-7 and V is TRBV4-1; D unresolved. The germline CDR1 and CDR2 sequences are MGHRA and YSYEKL. Trimming pared 1 base from V and 3 bases from J, leaving 7 bases between. The CDR3 contains 13 residues.

The V and J genes are TRBV29-1 and TRBJ2-1; D is uncertain. V was pared by 4 bases and J by 10 bases, with 14 bases between. CDR3 length: 12 residues. CDR1 SQVTM and CDR2 ANQGSEA come from the germline V gene. The CDR3 loop reads CSVVGPSPEQFF. CDR3 nucleotides: TGCAGCGTTGTGGGCCCAAGTCCGGAGCAGTTCTTC.

The chain employs TRBV7-3 and TRBJ2-1, with 7 bases that match TRBD2. J lost 7 bases, V lost 2 bases, and 11 bases had no gene match. This CDR3 contains 16 residues. Germline lookup yields CDR1 SGHTA and CDR2 FQGTGA. The CDR3 region has the DNA TGTGCCAGCAGCTTATCTCGTCCGGGGGGTGATAATGAGCAGTTCTTC. Its protein is CASSLSRPGGDNEQFF.

The chain employs TRBV18 and TRBJ1-1; TRBD1 might be the D (5 bases). The V end was cut by 0 bases, the J end by 2 bases, with 10 bases between. Germline CDR1 and CDR2: KGHSH and LQKENI. This CDR3 region has 15 residues. The CDR3 region has the DNA TGTGCCAGCTCACCACCGCCGGGGCTAAACACTGAAGCTTTCTTT. Translating gives CASSPPPGLNTEAFF.

The V call is TRBV29-1, the J call TRBJ2-1; 13 bases map to TRBD2. Germline lookup yields CDR1 SQVTM and CDR2 ANQGSEA. This CDR3 region has 15 residues. Germline trimming cut 6 bases from V and 6 bases from J; bases unmatched to any gene: 8. This CDR3 reads CSVTPGLAGVNEQFF. CDR3 DNA: TGCAGCGTGACCCCTGGACTAGCGGGAGTCAATGAGCAGTTCTTC.